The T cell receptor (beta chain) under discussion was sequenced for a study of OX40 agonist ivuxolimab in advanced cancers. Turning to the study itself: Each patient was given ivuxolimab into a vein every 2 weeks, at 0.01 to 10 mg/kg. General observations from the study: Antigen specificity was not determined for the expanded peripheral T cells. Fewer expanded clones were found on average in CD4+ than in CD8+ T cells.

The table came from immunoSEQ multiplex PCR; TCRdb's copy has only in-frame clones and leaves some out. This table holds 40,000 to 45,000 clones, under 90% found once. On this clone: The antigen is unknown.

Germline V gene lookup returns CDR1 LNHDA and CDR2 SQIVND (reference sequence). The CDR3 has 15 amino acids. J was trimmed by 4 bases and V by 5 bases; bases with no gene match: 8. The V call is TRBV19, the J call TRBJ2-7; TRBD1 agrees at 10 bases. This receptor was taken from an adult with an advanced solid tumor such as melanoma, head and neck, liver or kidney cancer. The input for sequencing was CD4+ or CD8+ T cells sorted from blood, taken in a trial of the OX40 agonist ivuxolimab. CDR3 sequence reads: CASSQKGQGYYEQYF. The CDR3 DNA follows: TGTGCCAGTAGTCAAAAGGGACAGGGGTATTACGAGCAGTACTTC.